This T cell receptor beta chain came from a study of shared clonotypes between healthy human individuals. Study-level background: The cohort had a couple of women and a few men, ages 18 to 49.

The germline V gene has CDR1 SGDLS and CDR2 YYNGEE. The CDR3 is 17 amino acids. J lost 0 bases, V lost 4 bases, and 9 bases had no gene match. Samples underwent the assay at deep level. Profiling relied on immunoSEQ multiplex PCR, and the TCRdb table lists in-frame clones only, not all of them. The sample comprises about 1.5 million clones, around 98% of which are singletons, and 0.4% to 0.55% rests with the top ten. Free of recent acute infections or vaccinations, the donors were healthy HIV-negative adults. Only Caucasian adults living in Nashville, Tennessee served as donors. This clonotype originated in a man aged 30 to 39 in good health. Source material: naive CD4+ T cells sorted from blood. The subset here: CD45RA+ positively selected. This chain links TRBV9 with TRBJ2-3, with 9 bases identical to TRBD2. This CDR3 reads CASSPRGGLYSTDTQYF. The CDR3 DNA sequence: TGTGCCAGCAGCCCGCGGGGGGGCCTCTACAGCACAGATACGCAGTATTTT. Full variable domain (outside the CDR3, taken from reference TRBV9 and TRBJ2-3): DSGVTQTPKHLITATGQRVTLRCSPRSGDLSVYWYQQSLDQGLQFLIQYYNGEERAKGNILERFSAQQFPDLHSELNLSSLELGDSALYFCASSPRGGLYSTDTQYFGPGTRLTVL.